This TCR beta chain derives from a study of cytomegalovirus exposure and HLA in healthy donors. Study-wide results and caveats: Cytomegalovirus association was listed for approximately 160 TCR beta chains.

Notes on this clone: The target antigen is unknown.

Use of 60 Vbeta and 13 Jbeta primers characterized the PCR. Profiled with immunoSEQ multiplex PCR; TCRdb holds only in-frame clones, not every one. This repertoire shows about 130,000 clones, approximately 84% found once; its top ten account for about 1.8%. Trimming shortened V by 1 base and J by 4 bases, and 5 bases separated the two germline ends. The V gene's germline CDR1 is MDHEN and CDR2 SYDVKM. CDR3 length: 13 amino acids. The sample was PBMCs. The receptor was isolated from a woman in her forties in good health and CMV-seronegative. The chain has TRBV28 and TRBJ1-5; no clear D gene. CDR3 sequence: CASSLSQNQPQHF. The CDR3 nucleotides are TGTGCCAGCAGTTTATCCCAAAATCAGCCCCAGCATTTT.